This TCR beta chain was profiled in a study of blood T cells in healthy people across ages (dated by TCRdb to 2014 to 2015). In the study overall: In model experiments, template switching captured roughly one uniquely barcoded TCR beta cDNA molecule for every two T cells. To track age-related changes in TCR beta repertoire diversity, the study relied on deep sequencing normalized with unique cDNA molecular identifiers. To avoid experimental bias, donors of different ages were randomly spread across the sequencing lanes. The study analyzed two additional independent replicas of 1 million unique cDNA reads from the same blood draw for two donors, one aged 18 to 30 and one aged 80 or older. The donors were split into four age groups: young (average about 15 years), middle-aged (about 40), aged (about 62) and long-lived (approximately 89).

Broader findings and caveats from the paper: Compared with the aged group, the long-lived group had more naive CD4+ T cells, fewer expanded clones and increased TCR diversity, suggesting age selection. Because donor CMV infection status was unknown, age-related changes in expanded clonotypes were potentially confounded. Observed TCR beta diversity per million T cells fell roughly linearly with age, and a significant reduction was already apparent by age approximately 40. Since profiling was done on bulk unsorted PBMCs, naive and antigen-experienced compartments could not be conclusively compared. There was a strong correlation between observed TCR beta diversity and the percentage of naive T cells measured by flow cytometry. Estimates of total diversity based on one million sequenced T cells were considered lower bounds and underestimates.

The library was built by means of 5' RACE. TCRdb shows the sequencer as Illumina HiSeq 2500. A second PCR of about 7 to 12 cycles was run with a J-beta primer mix and a sample-barcoded 5' primer. Each TCR beta cDNA molecule received a unique molecular identifier from a template-switch 5' adaptor carrying 12 random nucleotides. Each sample yielded at least 2.5 million CDR3-containing paired-end reads. All of the RNA was converted into first-strand cDNA using the Mint cDNA synthesis kit, with a TRBC-specific oligonucleotide serving as the primer. Following uracil-DNA glycosylase treatment, a first 18-cycle PCR with universal primers M1SS and BC2_uni_R was performed on all cDNA. In the paper's pipeline: Each sample was normalized by randomly selecting 1 million high-quality reads, each carrying a distinct molecular identifier. Instead of being binned into consensus sequences, reads that shared molecular identifiers were thrown out. MiTCR, run with a Q25 quality threshold and the strictest error-elimination algorithm, handled CDR3 identification, clonotype clustering and error correction. A nonparametric unseen species model with Euler transformation was used to estimate a lower bound on total TCR beta diversity. The public reads were quality trimmed at Q25 with fastp and then assembled into clones with MiXCR by TCRdb, keeping productive beta chains. One record per CDR3 amino acid sequence lists the most common genes and DNA. Clone size and V and J calls follow TCRdb, not the original study. The sample has some 780,000 distinct CDR3 sequences on record, 45% to 70% of them singletons. Clones ranked in the top ten supply 20% to 30% of the sample.

Regarding this clonotype: Its antigen is currently not known. No clone much larger than this one lies a single base away; base qualities are absent.

Donors were 39 systemically healthy Caucasian individuals from Russia aged roughly 6 to 95 years. Each donor gave ten milliliters of peripheral blood, collected into EDTA-treated Vacutainer tubes. PBMCs were isolated by Ficoll-Paque density-gradient centrifugation, with at least 6 million obtained per sample. Trizol reagent was used to extract total RNA from the PBMCs, yielding at least 6 micrograms per sample. Naive CD45RAhigh/CD27high T cell percentages were measured by flow cytometry on a PBMC aliquot from every donor. A distance of 12 bases separates the germline ends of V and J, which lose 2 bases and 8 bases respectively. From the germline V gene (reference sequence), CDR1 is DFQATT and CDR2 is SNEGSKA. Measured from the cysteine to the phenylalanine, the CDR3 is 12 residues long. The DNA shown is the 36-base CDR3, in frame from base 1.

The sequenced sample consisted of blood. The sequence came from a man between 35 and 55 years old in good health. The chain uses TRBV20-1 and TRBJ1-2, with TRBD1 tentatively as D gene (5 bases match). The sequence in DNA is TGCAGTGCTAGACCCGGGACGGACGGCTACACCTTC. Its product reads: CSARPGTDGYTF.